This T cell receptor (beta chain) was retrieved from a study of blood T cell repertoires in COVID-19 (dated by TCRdb to about 2020). For the study in its entirety: Collaborator samples came from the United States, Italy and Spain and covered acute and convalescent phases of COVID-19. The material from the prospective study consisted of cDNA or gDNA derived from T cells, B-cell-depleted T cells, or PBMCs. Deeply sampled blood TCRbeta repertoires from subjects exposed to, actively infected with, or recovered from COVID-19 were included in the dataset. A freely available public database, intended as a resource for researchers studying the immune response to SARS-CoV-2, is where the repertoires were released. Samples were obtained from the ongoing ImmuneRACE study (first 160 participants) and from some 1,300 subjects provided by 6 global collaborators. Nearly every sample came with metadata listing a de-identified subject ID, COVID-19 status, age in years and sex. Where HLA class I and class II types were available, the types were taken from metadata supplied by the sample provider, not from assay-based typing.

TCRbeta CDR3 regions were amplified from genomic DNA by means of the immunoSEQ Assay, a bias-controlled multiplex PCR. In the authors' own workflow: The number of nucleated cells in each sample was estimated from the amplification of reference gene primers within the assay. To quantify the absolute abundance of each unique TCRbeta CDR3 rearrangement, sequence reads were collapsed and filtered. Productive Simpson clonality was computed per sample as the square root of Simpson's diversity index over productive rearrangements. In its TCRdb copy, this immuneACCESS table keeps in-frame sequences only and misses some clones. Where compared with another copy, unresolved V genes explain less than half of these, and the others have no known cause. The V and J calls and clone size were taken over from that table, and D and trimming were inferred from the DNA. Across this sample there are about 240,000 clones, with roughly four fifths seen only once. The top ten clones comprise 4% to 4.5% of the sample.

Overall study results and their limits: The quantity of clinical and demographic metadata differed by source and by participant and was supplied without curation.

The collaborating institutions used their own protocols to collect whole blood in K2EDTA tubes. Collaborator samples were shipped for TCRbeta analysis as frozen whole blood, isolated PBMCs, or DNA extracted from either sample type. Points on this clone: No cognate antigen has been identified for it. No base quality values were provided; no much bigger clone lies one nucleotide off.

Sequencing input: peripheral blood. This sequence was found in a man aged 50-59 years with acute or convalescent COVID-19.

The DNA is as follows: TGTGCCAGCAGCAATGTAATGGGCAGGGGGCATGGCTACACCTTC. Translated, it reads CASSNVMGRGHGYTF. This sequence uses TRBV21-1 and TRBJ1-2; TRBD1 is the table's D call, not checked against the DNA. TRBV21-1 is given as a pseudogene. Inclusive of the bounding cysteine and phenylalanine, the CDR3 is 15 residues long. The kept DNA is CDR3 alone, 45 bases in frame from the first base.